Each of the 4 T cell receptor beta chains below was sequenced from the same sample in a study of T cell responses to AZD1222 COVID-19 vaccine. Profiled with immunoSEQ multiplex PCR; TCRdb holds only in-frame clones, not every one. The table includes 160,000 or so clones, about 90% detected once. The sequences come from peripheral blood, collected 28 days after the second dose of the MenACWY control vaccine. The origin of the receptors is an adult who received the MenACWY meningococcal vaccine as a control.

The chain couples TRBV11-2 to TRBJ1-2; possible D gene TRBD1, 5 bases. Germline lookup yields CDR1 SGHAT and CDR2 FQNNGV. There are 13 residues in the CDR3. Between the trimmed V and J ends, which lost 5 bases and 8 bases, there was a span of 15 bases. CDR3 in amino acids: CASSTGTPKGYTF. The CDR3 DNA sequence: TGTGCCAGCAGCACCGGGACCCCAAAAGGCTACACCTTC.

Only one count was recorded for this clone. V is TRBV3-1 (or the pseudogene TRBV3-2) and J is TRBJ1-2, with 8 bases identical to TRBD1. V was clipped by 1 base and J by 6 bases; unmatched bases: 1. This CDR3 is built from 13 residues. Germline-derived CDR1 and CDR2 are LGHDT and YNNKEL (reference sequence). DNA of the CDR3: TGTGCCAGCAGCCAAGGGACAGGGAATGGCTACACCTTC. The encoded protein is CASSQGTGNGYTF.

This CDR3 is CASSTLAGTTHNEQFF. CDR3 DNA sequence: TGTGCCAGTAGTACGCTAGCGGGCACGACCCACAATGAGCAGTTCTTC. The J gene is TRBJ2-1, the V gene TRBV19; 8 bases map to TRBD2. Losses at the gene ends were 4 bases for V and 5 bases for J; bases not matched to a gene: 10. CDR1 and CDR2 from the germline V gene are LNHDA and SQIVND (reference sequence). The CDR3 is 16 amino acids.

This clone turned up a few times. The CDR3 loop reads CASSPPQGDNSPLHF. For the CDR3, the DNA is TGTGCCAGCTCACCACCCCAGGGTGATAATTCACCCCTCCACTTT. The chain couples TRBV18 to TRBJ1-6, with D possibly matching TRBD1 (5 bases). The CDR3 is made up of 15 amino acids. The V gene's germline CDR1 is KGHSH and CDR2 LQKENI. V shed 0 bases and J shed 5 bases, with 8 bases lying between them. Complete variable domain (other parts from reference TRBV18 and TRBJ1-6): NAGVMQNPRHLVRRRGQEARLRCSPMKGHSHVYWYRQLPEEGLKFMVYLQKENIIDESGMPKERFSAEFPKEGPSILRIQQVVRGDSAAYFCASSPPQGDNSPLHFGNGTRLTVT.